The TCR beta chain described here comes from a study of somatic mutations in cytotoxic T cells in rheumatoid arthritis. Looking at the study overall: Patient blood (roughly 30 ml EDTA) was collected right after diagnosis, preceding any treatment. Study results and limitations: An increase in CD8+ clonality with age was seen in rheumatoid arthritis patients but not in healthy controls.

CDR3 length equals 14 residues. Per germline, CDR1 MNHEY and CDR2 SVGAGI. Trimming removed 5 bases at V and 0 bases at J, with 8 bases between. Worth noting for this clone: Its antigen is unidentified.

Produced via immunoSEQ multiplex PCR; TCRdb's table is partial and in-frame only. Of several thousand clones listed, approximately 75% are singletons. The chain has TRBV6-5 and TRBJ1-3, with D unresolved. The sample was CD8+ T cells sorted from blood, taken at a follow-up visit. The receptor was isolated from a woman between 65 and 79 years old with rheumatoid arthritis. CDR3 amino acids: CASSVRSSGNTIYF. CDR3 coding DNA: TGTGCCAGCAGTGTTAGAAGCTCTGGAAACACCATATATTTT.